These 20 T cell receptor beta chains share one sample of origin, sequenced in a study of blood T cells in healthy people across ages. For the second PCR, which ran for about 7 to 11 cycles, a sample-barcoded 5' primer and a J-beta primer mix were used. Using its own MiXCR run on the 5' RACE reads, TCRdb lists one record per CDR3 protein. The table includes approximately 770,000 distinct CDR3 sequences, 58% detected once. The sample was blood. Receptor source: a man younger than 40 in good health.

The rearrangement joins TRBV7-9 to TRBJ2-7, with 14 bases lining up with TRBD2. This CDR3 is built from 17 residues. V was pared by 5 bases and J by 6 bases, with 12 bases of the junction left unmatched. CDR1 and CDR2 (germline): SEHNR, FQNEAQ (reference sequence). The CDR3 region is CASSRLPGLAGEGEQYF. In DNA, the CDR3 is TGTGCCAGCAGCCGTTTACCGGGACTAGCGGGAGAAGGCGAGCAGTACTTC.

This clonotype was observed a single time. At one end, the junction sequence differs from germline, possibly due to a read error. The rearrangement links TRBV7-2 to TRBJ2-5; D gene unclear. Matching the DNA end better, TRBJ2-7 makes the J call doubtful. Germline loops: CDR1 SGHTA, CDR2 FQGNSA. This CDR3 comprises 15 residues. The CDR3 loop is CVSSYDSDWAYEQYF. As DNA, the CDR3 is TGTGTCAGCAGCTACGACTCCGATTGGGCCTACGAGCAGTACTTC.

This CDR3 is CASGWGGLDNEQFF. The CDR3 DNA sequence: TGTGCTAGTGGCTGGGGGGGATTGGACAATGAGCAGTTCTTC. The chain joins TRBV12-5 to TRBJ2-1; 7 positions agree with TRBD2. Germline V gene sequence: CDR1 LGHNT, CDR2 FRNRAP. The CDR3 totals 14 residues. Losses at the gene ends were 6 bases for V and 5 bases for J; bases not matched to a gene: 7.

The rearrangement joins TRBV6-1 to TRBJ1-1, with a weak D call TRBD1 (5 bases). The CDR3 spans 14 residues. The V end lost 0 bases, the J end lost 7 bases, and 12 bases lay between the germline ends. Germline CDR1 is MNHNS and CDR2 is SASEGT. CDR3 amino acids: CASSEAGEQDEAFF. The CDR3 region has the DNA TGTGCCAGCAGTGAAGCGGGGGAGCAAGATGAAGCTTTCTTT.

The CDR3 DNA sequence: TGCAGTGCCCCCCGGACAGGGGTTGACGAGCAGTACTTC. Translation: CSAPRTGVDEQYF. This chain uses TRBV20-1 with TRBJ2-7, with 9 positions matching TRBD1. This CDR3 region has 13 residues. Germline V CDR1 and CDR2: DFQATT, SNEGSKA (reference sequence). J gave up 5 bases and V 6 bases, and 8 bases lay outside the gene matches.

This chain connects TRBV4-3 to TRBJ2-2; D remains ambiguous. Germline V CDR1 and CDR2: LGHNA, YSLEER. V was clipped by 0 bases and J by 3 bases, with 8 bases between them. This CDR3 region has 15 residues. CDR3 DNA sequence: TGCGCCAGCAGCCAAGATCGAACCTACACCGGGGAGCTGTTTTTT. Residues: CASSQDRTYTGELFF.

The V call is TRBV20-1, the J call TRBJ2-7, with a possible D match to TRBD2 (6 bases). Germline V gene lookup returns CDR1 DFQATT and CDR2 SNEGSKA (reference sequence). This CDR3 spans 13 amino acids. Trimming took off 3 bases at V and 6 bases at J, with 15 bases between the two ends. The CDR3 here is CSAREGSRSEQYF. CDR3 nucleotide sequence: TGCAGTGCTAGGGAGGGCAGTAGGAGCGAGCAGTACTTC.

About this clonotype: The junction differs from germline at one of its ends, possibly a read error. The V call is TRBV7-7, the J call TRBJ2-5; D gene uncertain. The CDR3 totals 14 residues. Germline V lookup: CDR1 SSHAT, CDR2 FNYEAQ (reference sequence). The CDR3 DNA is TGTGCTAGCAGCTTAGAGCCCGGTCAAGAGACCCAGTACTTC. Its translation is CASSLEPGQETQYF.

This clonotype was counted between two and nine times. The rearrangement uses TRBV20-1 and TRBJ1-2; a possible D gene is TRBD1 (6 bases). Trimming took 3 bases from V and 5 from J, leaving 13 bases between them. Germline lookup yields CDR1 DFQATT and CDR2 SNEGSKA (reference sequence). This CDR3 is built from 13 residues. The CDR3 DNA reads TGCAGTGCTAGTATGACAGGAGATTATGGCTACACCTTC. Translated, it gives CSASMTGDYGYTF.

Turning to this clonotype: A junction end diverges from the germline sequence, so it may reflect a read error. The chain carries TRBV15 and TRBJ2-7, with D possibly being TRBD2 (6 bases). This CDR3 has 15 residues. Per the germline V gene, CDR1 is LNHNV and CDR2 is YYDKDF (reference sequence). DNA for the CDR3: TGTGCCACCAGCAGAGAAGGAGGGATTTCCTACGTGCAGTACTTC. Translation gives CATSREGGISYVQYF. The whole variable domain, remainder taken from reference TRBV15 and TRBJ2-7, is DAMVIQNPRYQVTQFGKPVTLSCSQTLNHNVMYWYQQKSSQAPKLLFHYYDKDFNNEADTPDNFQSRRPNTSFCFLDIRSPGLGDTAMYLCATSREGGISYVQYFGPGTRLTVT.

This clonotype has a handful of counts. The gene calls are TRBV6-8 and TRBJ1-2; 9 nucleotides match TRBD1. The V and J ends lost 0 bases and 7 bases, in that order; junction bases with no gene match: 9. There are 16 residues in the CDR3. The V gene's germline CDR1 is MNHGY and CDR2 SAAAGT. The CDR3 nucleotides are TGTGCCAGCAGTTACTCTTGCCCGGGACAGGGTGGTGGCTACACCTTC. Translated: CASSYSCPGQGGGYTF.

The chain employs TRBV7-9 and TRBJ1-2; no definite D call. The V gene lost 4 bases and the J gene lost 2 bases, with 14 bases spanning the gap. Germline V gene data show CDR1 as SEHNR and CDR2 as FQNEAQ (reference sequence). CDR3 size: 15 residues. This CDR3 is CASSSRAGRNYGYTF. The CDR3, as DNA: TGTGCCAGCAGCTCCCGCGCGGGCCGGAACTATGGCTACACCTTC.

The chain has TRBV10-3 and TRBJ1-2; 9 bases align to TRBD1. This CDR3 has 13 residues. The germline V gene encodes CDR1 ENHRY and CDR2 SYGVKD. J was trimmed by 8 bases and V by 4 bases; bases with no gene match: 5. The CDR3 here is CAISVEGQGGYTF. The CDR3 nucleotides read TGTGCCATCAGTGTTGAGGGACAGGGCGGCTACACCTTC.

This chain's CDR3 is CASSQAWGPYEQYF. For the CDR3, the DNA is TGCGCCAGCAGCCAGGCTTGGGGACCCTACGAGCAGTACTTC. This sequence joins TRBV4-3 and TRBJ2-7, with D perhaps being TRBD1 or TRBD2 (5 bases each). CDR3 length: 14 amino acids. CDR1 and CDR2 (germline): LGHNA, YSLEER. The V gene lost 3 bases and the J gene lost 2 bases, with 11 bases spanning the gap.

The chain joins TRBV4-1 to TRBJ1-1; D is unclear. Per germline, CDR1 MGHRA and CDR2 YSYEKL. The CDR3 runs to 16 residues. The V end lost 0 bases, the J end lost 1 base, and 12 bases lay between the germline ends. This CDR3 reads CASSQDPFRENTEAFF. The CDR3 bases are TGCGCCAGCAGCCAAGACCCCTTTCGAGAGAACACTGAAGCTTTCTTT.

The chain recombines TRBV6-2 or TRBV6-3 with TRBJ2-5; TRBD1 matches 10 bases. There are 15 residues in the CDR3. CDR1 and CDR2 (germline): MNHEY, SVGEGT. V was clipped by 0 bases and J by 10 bases; unmatched bases: 8. CDR3 bases: TGTGCCAGCAGTTACTCGACAGGGGGCCGGGATAACCAGTACTTC. The encoded protein is CASSYSTGGRDNQYF.

The V gene is TRBV27, the J gene TRBJ2-1; possible D gene TRBD1, 6 bases. CDR1 and CDR2 (germline): MNHEY, SMNVEV (reference sequence). V lost 3 bases to trimming and J lost 8 bases, with 14 bases between them. The CDR3 covers 14 residues. The CDR3 here is CASSFRDTGYEQFF. The DNA of the CDR3 is TGTGCCAGCAGTTTTAGGGACACCGGCTATGAGCAGTTCTTC.

V and J are TRBV10-3 and TRBJ2-5; 8 bases map to TRBD1. This CDR3 has 17 residues. J was trimmed by 5 bases and V by 0 bases; bases with no gene match: 11. Germline V lookup: CDR1 ENHRY, CDR2 SYGVKD. The CDR3 bases are TGTGCCATCAGTGAGTCCCCCCGGACAGGGTATGGGGAGACCCAGTACTTC. Residues: CAISESPRTGYGETQYF.

Of note for this clonotype: This may come from a read error, since a much larger clone is one base off. The V and J genes are TRBV20-1 and TRBJ1-2, with TRBD1 as a possible D gene (5 bases). Germline loops: CDR1 DFQATT, CDR2 SNEGSKA (reference sequence). The CDR3 length is 15 residues. Written as DNA, the CDR3 is TGCAGTGCTAGAGATCGAGGGGCTACTAACTATGGCTGCACCTTC. Translated: CSARDRGATNYGCTF.

The CDR3: CASRSGTGFEKLFF. The CDR3 coding sequence is TGTGCCAGCCGCTCCGGGACAGGGTTCGAAAAACTGTTTTTT. This chain connects TRBV18 to TRBJ1-4, with 9 bases aligning to TRBD1. V lost 8 bases and J lost 8; bases outside the gene matches: 9. The germline CDR1 and CDR2 sequences are KGHSH and LQKENI. The CDR3 is 14 amino acids.